The 2 T cell receptor beta chains presented below share a single source sample, sequenced in a study of cytomegalovirus exposure and HLA in healthy donors. PCR used 60 Vbeta primers and 13 Jbeta primers. Only in-frame clones appear in the TCRdb table, and some are missing; sequencing was by immunoSEQ multiplex PCR. In the table there are about 120,000 clones, over 60% of which are singletons. The sequenced sample was PBMCs. The receptors shown here come from a man aged 25-45 years in good health and CMV-seropositive.

This clone was found once. The rearrangement uses TRBV27 and TRBJ1-2, with 8 bases matching TRBD1. V gave up 2 bases and J gave up 4 bases; unmatched junction bases: 6. Germline CDR1 reads MNHEY; CDR2 reads SMNVEV (reference sequence). CDR3 length: 15 residues. This chain's CDR3 is CASSLTWTGTYGYTF. The CDR3 DNA is TGTGCCAGCAGTTTAACTTGGACAGGGACCTATGGCTACACCTTC.

The rearrangement links TRBV6-5 to TRBJ2-7; the D gene is possibly TRBD1 (6 bases). There are 13 residues in the CDR3. Germline values: CDR1 MNHEY, CDR2 SVGAGI. V was clipped by 10 bases and J by 0 bases, with 13 bases between them. The CDR3 reads CATRTVFSYEQYF. DNA for the CDR3: TGTGCCACTAGGACAGTTTTCTCCTACGAGCAGTACTTC.